Listed here are 10 T cell receptor beta chains from one sample, sequenced in a study of early T cells in non-severe SARS-CoV-2 infection. TCRdb independently ran MiXCR on the 5' RACE reads; one entry per CDR3 protein. In the table there are 25,000 to 35,000 distinct CDR3 sequences, around 5.7% of which are singletons. The sequencing input was whole blood. Receptor source: an adult who was a healthcare worker with PCR-confirmed SARS-CoV-2 infection or an uninfected control (not recorded which).

This clonotype was found many times. This chain joins TRBV7-2 and TRBJ2-1, with D hard to call. Germline V gene lookup returns CDR1 SGHTA and CDR2 FQGNSA. The CDR3 runs 13 residues. Trimming shortened V by 4 bases and J by 4 bases, and 8 bases separated the two germline ends. CDR3 sequence reads: CASSWTVYNEQFF. The DNA of the CDR3 is TGTGCCAGCAGCTGGACGGTTTACAATGAGCAGTTCTTC.

This clonotype appeared many times. The chain joins TRBV5-6 to TRBJ2-3; 13 bases map to TRBD2. This CDR3 is 16 amino acids long. J lost 1 base, V lost 5 bases, and 4 bases had no gene match. Germline V gene lookup returns CDR1 SGHDT and CDR2 YYEEEE. In DNA form, the CDR3 reads TGTGCCAGCAGGGCCGGGACTAGCGGGGGCACAGATACGCAGTATTTT. Translated, it gives CASRAGTSGGTDTQYF.

The sample holds many counts of this clonotype. The chain employs TRBV5-1 and TRBJ2-3; D assignment may be TRBD1 or TRBD2 (5 bases each). CDR3 length equals 16 residues. V was clipped by 2 bases and J by 0 bases, with 13 bases between them. Germline V gene data show CDR1 as SGHRS and CDR2 as YFSETQ. The CDR3 protein is CASSFGTDPSTDTQYF. For the CDR3, the DNA is TGCGCCAGCAGCTTCGGGACGGACCCTAGCACAGATACGCAGTATTTT.

This clonotype was picked up many times. The rearrangement uses TRBV12-3 or TRBV12-4 and TRBJ1-1; D gene ambiguous. The CDR3 consists of 14 residues. Trimming removed 4 bases at V and 0 bases at J, with 9 bases between. CDR3 region: CASSSRTVNTEAFF. As DNA, the CDR3 is TGTGCCAGCAGTTCGAGGACCGTGAACACTGAAGCTTTCTTT.

To note about this clonotype: This sequence may be a read error, since a much larger clone differs from it by one base. Given the absence of the conserved phenylalanine or tryptophan at the CDR3 end, a read error is likely. The genes are TRBV7-2 and TRBJ1-2; D might be TRBD1 (6 bases). Germline values: CDR1 SGHTA, CDR2 FQGNSA. Trimming pared 0 bases from V and 5 bases from J, leaving 16 bases between. This CDR3 contains 16 residues. The DNA for the CDR3 is TGTGCCAGCAGCTTAGCGTTAGGGCAGGGGAAGTATGGCTACACCTCC. As protein: CASSLALGQGKYGYTS.

The chain joins TRBV18 to TRBJ2-1, with 9 nucleotides matching TRBD1. The CDR3 has 15 amino acids. After removal of 6 bases from V and 6 bases from J, the junction contained 9 bases not matched to a gene. Looked up from germline, CDR1 is KGHSH and CDR2 is LQKENI. The CDR3 reads CASSRPGQGSNEQFF. CDR3 bases: TGTGCCAGCTCGAGACCGGGACAGGGATCCAATGAGCAGTTCTTC.

This clonotype was counted a few times. The chain couples TRBV28 to TRBJ2-5; TRBD2 matches at 7 bases. The V gene end was trimmed by 6 bases and the J gene end by 2 bases; junction bases not matched to a gene: 12. This CDR3 contains 16 residues. The germline CDR1 and CDR2 sequences are MDHEN and SYDVKM. For the CDR3, the DNA is TGTGCCAGCAGGAAGGGAGGGATGAGTTGGCAAGAGACCCAGTACTTC. Residues: CASRKGGMSWQETQYF. The entire variable domain, with the rest obtained from reference TRBV28 and TRBJ2-5, is as follows: DVKVTQSSRYLVKRTGEKVFLECVQDMDHENMFWYRQDPGLGLRLIYFSYDVKMKEKGDIPEGYSVSREKKERFSLILESASTNQTSMYLCASRKGGMSWQETQYFGPGTRLLVL.

This clonotype was observed at least ten times. This chain joins TRBV10-3 and TRBJ1-4, with 10 bases that match TRBD1. With V trimmed by 6 bases and J by 7 bases, 5 bases remained unmatched. The CDR3 spans 14 residues. Germline CDR1 reads ENHRY; CDR2 reads SYGVKD. For the CDR3, the DNA is TGTGCCATCAGGTCGGACAGGGGGGGTGAAAAACTGTTTTTT. It is translated as CAIRSDRGGEKLFF.

This clonotype came up many times. J is TRBJ1-2 and V is TRBV20-1; D not resolved. V was shortened by 6 bases and J by 4 bases, with 15 bases between the two germline ends. CDR3 size: 13 residues. Germline V gene data show CDR1 as DFQATT and CDR2 as SNEGSKA (reference sequence). The CDR3: CSARRLGSYGYTF. CDR3 nucleotides: TGCAGTGCCAGGAGGTTAGGGTCCTATGGCTACACCTTC.

This clonotype was picked up many times. The rearrangement joins TRBV10-3 to TRBJ2-2; 8 bases fit TRBD1. Germline V gives CDR1 ENHRY, CDR2 SYGVKD. The CDR3 has 15 residues. V lost 3 bases, J lost 5 bases, and 5 bases stayed unmatched. The chain's CDR3 is CAISDRTGQTGELFF. The CDR3 coding sequence is TGTGCCATCAGTGATCGGACAGGGCAAACCGGGGAGCTGTTTTTT.